One sample yielded the 24 T cell receptor beta chains listed below, sequenced in a study of breast tumors, draining lymph nodes, adjacent tissues. Via MiXCR, TCRdb re-called the multiplex PCR reads, giving one row per CDR3 protein. The sample records approximately 7,100 distinct CDR3 sequences, around 80% being singletons. The specimen sequenced was tumor-adjacent breast tissue. Receptor source: a female donor with breast cancer. Some clones in this sample may be carry-over from other donors' samples.

This clonotype has a handful of counts. This chain links TRBV3-1 with TRBJ1-1; D is unresolved. CDR1 and CDR2 (germline): LGHDT, YNNKEL (reference sequence). The CDR3 contains 14 residues. V was shortened by 1 base and J by 0 bases, with 6 bases between the two germline ends. The CDR3 region has the DNA TGTGCCAGCAGCCAAGTAGGAGTGAACACTGAAGCTTTCTTT. Translating gives CASSQVGVNTEAFF.

The chain is built from TRBV20-1 and TRBJ2-3; perhaps TRBD2 as D (6 bases). The V end lost 0 bases, the J end lost 6 bases, and 16 bases lay between the germline ends. This CDR3 region has 15 residues. The germline CDR1 and CDR2 sequences are DFQATT and SNEGSKA (reference sequence). The DNA for the CDR3 is TGCAGTGCTAGAGATTTAGCGGTGTACTATGATACGCAGTATTTT. Its protein product is CSARDLAVYYDTQYF.

This chain joins TRBV4-1 and TRBJ2-1, with no clear D. V lost 0 bases and J lost 10, with 10 bases in between. The CDR3 extends over 13 amino acids. Germline loops: CDR1 MGHRA, CDR2 YSYEKL. DNA of the CDR3: TGCGCCAGCAGCCAAGACTATAGTGGCGAGCAGTTCTTC. Encoded protein: CASSQDYSGEQFF.

This clonotype showed up many times. This chain links TRBV24-1 with TRBJ1-2; D is perhaps TRBD1 (5 bases). CDR1 KGHDR and CDR2 SFDVKD come from the germline V gene. This CDR3 contains 17 residues. Between the trimmed V and J ends, which lost 4 bases and 2 bases, there was a span of 19 bases. The CDR3 loop reads CATSDPKAGTTNYGYTF. The CDR3 DNA follows: TGTGCCACCAGTGACCCTAAGGCCGGGACTACCAACTATGGCTACACCTTC.

By its share, this clonotype is medium-sized (0.01 to 0.1%). This chain joins TRBV11-2 and TRBJ1-6; the D is unclear. Germline CDR1 reads SGHAT; CDR2 reads FQNNGV. The CDR3 length is 14 residues. Deletions cut 3 bases from V and 5 bases from J, with 8 bases between. The CDR3 DNA sequence: TGTGCCAGCAGCTTTCTAAACCATAATTCACCCCTCCACTTT. Encoded protein: CASSFLNHNSPLHF.

Judged by abundance, this clonotype is medium-sized. The chain combines TRBV2 with TRBJ2-1; 7 nucleotides align to TRBD2. There are 14 residues in the CDR3. Germline CDR1 SNHLY, CDR2 FYNNEI. The J segment lost 8 bases and the V segment lost 2 bases, leaving 6 bases of the junction unmatched. The CDR3 protein is CASSELGGADEQFF. CDR3 DNA: TGTGCCAGCAGTGAATTGGGAGGGGCCGATGAGCAGTTCTTC. Looking up the rest from reference TRBV2 and TRBJ2-1 gives the full variable domain: EPEVTQTPSHQVTQMGQEVILRCVPISNHLYFYWYRQILGQKVEFLVSFYNNEISEKSEIFDDQFSVERPDGSNFTLKIRSTKLEDSAMYFCASSELGGADEQFFGPGTRLTVL.

The chain employs TRBV6-1 and TRBJ2-7; a weak D match, TRBD2 (6 bases). The germline gives CDR1 MNHNS, CDR2 SASEGT. Trimming cost V 0 bases and J 12 bases, with 15 bases left between them. This CDR3 has 13 residues. DNA of the CDR3: TGTGCCAGCAGTGAAGCTAGCGGCGGCCAGACGTACTTC. Translating it yields CASSEASGGQTYF.

The V call is TRBV20-1, the J call TRBJ2-7; possible D gene TRBD2, 5 bases. The CDR3 runs to 14 residues. Germline lookup yields CDR1 DFQATT and CDR2 SNEGSKA (reference sequence). Trimming shortened V by 5 bases and J by 0 bases, and 14 bases separated the two germline ends. The CDR3 sequence is CSAAISRGSYEQYF. CDR3 DNA sequence: TGCAGTGCTGCAATTAGCCGGGGCTCCTACGAGCAGTACTTC.

This chain links TRBV5-4 with TRBJ2-3; 8 bases match TRBD2. Per the germline V gene, CDR1 is SGHNT and CDR2 is YYREEE (reference sequence). The junction had 5 bases not matched to a gene; V was cut back by 1 base and J by 4 bases. This CDR3 has 15 amino acids. This chain's CDR3 is CASSLRSGSSDTQYF. DNA for the CDR3: TGTGCCAGCAGCTTGCGGAGCGGGAGTTCAGATACGCAGTATTTT.

The gene calls are TRBV15 and TRBJ2-1, with D perhaps TRBD2 (6 bases). This CDR3 region has 16 residues. V lost 0 bases and J 1 base, leaving 10 bases between the germline ends. Germline-derived CDR1 and CDR2 are LNHNV and YYDKDF (reference sequence). In nucleotides, the CDR3 is TGTGCCACCAGCAGAGACTGGGCGGGATCCTACAATGAGCAGTTCTTC. This gives the protein CATSRDWAGSYNEQFF.

The V call is TRBV2, the J call TRBJ2-7; no firm D call. The ends were cut back, 3 bases at V and 3 bases at J, with 3 bases in the middle. In germline, CDR1 is SNHLY, CDR2 FYNNEI. The CDR3 runs 11 residues. CDR3: CASSDNYEQYF. The DNA for the CDR3 is TGTGCCAGCAGTGATAACTACGAGCAGTACTTC.

The chain joins TRBV7-8 to TRBJ2-7, with TRBD2 matching over 9 bases. The V gene's germline CDR1 is SGHVS and CDR2 FQNEAQ. This CDR3 is built from 15 residues. V lost 1 base and J lost 6; bases outside the gene matches: 7. CDR3: CASSLGPGLASEQYF. The CDR3 DNA reads as TGTGCCAGCAGCTTAGGCCCCGGACTAGCGAGCGAGCAGTACTTC.

J is TRBJ2-5 and V is TRBV10-3; 7 positions agree with TRBD1. The CDR3 consists of 13 residues. Germline values: CDR1 ENHRY, CDR2 SYGVKD. The V gene end was trimmed by 3 bases and the J gene end by 2 bases; junction bases not matched to a gene: 0. The CDR3 DNA follows: TGTGCCATCAGTGACAGGGGGCAAGAGACCCAGTACTTC. Protein: CAISDRGQETQYF.

Regarding this clonotype: Sequence at one end of the junction differs from germline and may be a read error. The chain couples TRBV10-2 to TRBJ2-2; D ambiguous. The length of the CDR3 is 13 residues. CDR1 is WSHSY and CDR2 is SAAADI in the germline V gene. CDR3 nucleotides: TGCGCCAGCATCGGTCTTGACACCGGAGAGCTGTTTTTT. Amino acids: CASIGLDTGELFF.

By share, this clonotype ranks as medium-sized. The chain is built from TRBV6-2 or TRBV6-3 and TRBJ1-2; unclear D gene. Germline values: CDR1 MNHEY, CDR2 SVGEGT. Trimming removed 5 bases at V and 2 bases at J, with 15 bases between. This CDR3 comprises 15 residues. CDR3 in DNA: TGTGCCAGCAGTCAACGGGCAGGCGACAACTATGGCTACACCTTC. As protein: CASSQRAGDNYGYTF.

This clonotype was detected only once. The V and J genes are TRBV15 and TRBJ1-5; 7 nucleotides agree with TRBD1. This CDR3 spans 16 amino acids. Germline V gene data show CDR1 as LNHNV and CDR2 as YYDKDF (reference sequence). V was pared by 5 bases and J by 1 base, with 8 bases of the junction left unmatched. The CDR3 DNA sequence: TGTGCCACCAGCGGGAGGGGGCCGACGAGCAATCAGCCCCAGCATTTT. This translates into CATSGRGPTSNQPQHF.

This clonotype was picked up one time. The V gene is TRBV12-3 or TRBV12-4, the J gene TRBJ1-2; maybe TRBD1 (5 bases). The CDR3 loop spans 15 amino acids. V shed 0 bases and J shed 4 bases, with 12 bases lying between them. Here the CDR3 reads CASSLALAGPYGYTF. CDR3 coding DNA: TGTGCCAGCAGTTTAGCGCTCGCGGGGCCCTATGGCTACACCTTC.

The chain has TRBV24-1 and TRBJ2-2; no clear D gene. Deletions cut 3 bases from V and 0 bases from J, with 7 bases between. CDR1 is KGHDR, CDR2 SFDVKD, per germline. The CDR3 runs 15 residues. CDR3 DNA sequence: TGTGCCACCAGTGATCTGGCAACGAACACCGGGGAGCTGTTTTTT. It specifies CATSDLATNTGELFF.

V is TRBV19 and J is TRBJ2-3; no clear D gene. Trimming stripped 3 bases from V and 3 bases from J, with 4 bases between. CDR3 length equals 12 residues. Germline CDR1 LNHDA, CDR2 SQIVND (reference sequence). The CDR3 region is CASSIGTDTQYF. The DNA for the CDR3 is TGTGCCAGTAGTATCGGTACAGATACGCAGTATTTT. Together with reference TRBV19 and TRBJ2-3, the CDR3 gives the full variable domain: DGGITQSPKYLFRKEGQNVTLSCEQNLNHDAMYWYRQDPGQGLRLIYYSQIVNDFQKGDIAEGYSVSREKKESFPLTVTSAQKNPTAFYLCASSIGTDTQYFGPGTRLTVL.

A word on this clonotype: The junction differs from germline at one of its ends, possibly a read error. The chain carries TRBV2 and TRBJ1-5, with no clear D. The V gene's germline CDR1 is SNHLY and CDR2 FYNNEI. The CDR3 length is 15 residues. CDR3: CASRITGSPNRPQHF. The CDR3 bases are TGTGCCAGCAGAATTACGGGTTCTCCGAATCGGCCCCAGCATTTT.

For this clonotype: Likely a read error: the CDR3 ends without its conserved phenylalanine or tryptophan. The chain employs TRBV4-1 and TRBJ2-7; no firm D call. Germline CDR1 and CDR2: MGHRA and YSYEKL. V lost 0 bases and J 2 bases, leaving 17 bases between the germline ends. The CDR3 runs to 17 residues. CDR3 protein: CASSQDLEVAGAYEQYS. In DNA, the CDR3 is TGCGCCAGCAGCCAAGACCTAGAGGTGGCAGGAGCCTACGAGCAGTACTCC.

In this sample, this clonotype is medium-sized. For the CDR3, the DNA is TGCGCCAGCAGTAAAGGGGGGGGCGGGTCCTACAATGAGCAGTTCTTC. This gives the protein CASSKGGGGSYNEQFF. The chain links TRBV10-2 to TRBJ2-1, with D tentatively TRBD2 (7 bases). The CDR3 has 16 residues. V dropped 5 bases and J dropped 1 base, with 15 bases sitting between them. CDR1 and CDR2 from the germline V gene are WSHSY and SAAADI.

This clonotype rates as medium-sized. The V gene is TRBV2, the J gene TRBJ1-5; D perhaps matches TRBD1 (5 bases). Germline CDR1 SNHLY, CDR2 FYNNEI. V lost 6 bases and J 4 bases, leaving 16 bases between the germline ends. CDR3 length: 15 amino acids. The DNA for the CDR3 is TGTGCCAGCAGAATTACAGGTTCTCCGAATCAGCCCCAGCATTTT. It specifies CASRITGSPNQPQHF.

The chain couples TRBV7-9 to TRBJ1-3; D remains ambiguous. CDR1 and CDR2 (germline): SEHNR, FQNEAQ (reference sequence). Between the trimmed V and J ends, which lost 5 bases and 0 bases, there was a span of 14 bases. CDR3 length equals 16 residues. The CDR3 sequence: CASSPRHTDSGNTIYF. CDR3 DNA sequence: TGTGCCAGCAGCCCGAGACATACAGACTCTGGAAACACCATATATTTT.